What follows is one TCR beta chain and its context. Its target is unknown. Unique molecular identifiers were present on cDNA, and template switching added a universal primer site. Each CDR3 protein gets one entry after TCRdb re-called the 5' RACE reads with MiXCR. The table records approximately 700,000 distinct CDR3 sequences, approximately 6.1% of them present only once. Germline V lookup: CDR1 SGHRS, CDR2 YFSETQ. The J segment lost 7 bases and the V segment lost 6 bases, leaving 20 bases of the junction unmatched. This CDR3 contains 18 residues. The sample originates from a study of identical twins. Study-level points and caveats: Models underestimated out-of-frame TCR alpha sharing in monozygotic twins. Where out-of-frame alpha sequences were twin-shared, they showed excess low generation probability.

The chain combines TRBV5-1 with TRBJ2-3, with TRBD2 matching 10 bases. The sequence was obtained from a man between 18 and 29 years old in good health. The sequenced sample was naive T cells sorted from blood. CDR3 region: CASKLGQAIAGGPYTQYF. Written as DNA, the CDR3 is TGCGCCAGCAAGCTGGGACAGGCAATAGCGGGGGGTCCTTATACGCAGTATTTT.